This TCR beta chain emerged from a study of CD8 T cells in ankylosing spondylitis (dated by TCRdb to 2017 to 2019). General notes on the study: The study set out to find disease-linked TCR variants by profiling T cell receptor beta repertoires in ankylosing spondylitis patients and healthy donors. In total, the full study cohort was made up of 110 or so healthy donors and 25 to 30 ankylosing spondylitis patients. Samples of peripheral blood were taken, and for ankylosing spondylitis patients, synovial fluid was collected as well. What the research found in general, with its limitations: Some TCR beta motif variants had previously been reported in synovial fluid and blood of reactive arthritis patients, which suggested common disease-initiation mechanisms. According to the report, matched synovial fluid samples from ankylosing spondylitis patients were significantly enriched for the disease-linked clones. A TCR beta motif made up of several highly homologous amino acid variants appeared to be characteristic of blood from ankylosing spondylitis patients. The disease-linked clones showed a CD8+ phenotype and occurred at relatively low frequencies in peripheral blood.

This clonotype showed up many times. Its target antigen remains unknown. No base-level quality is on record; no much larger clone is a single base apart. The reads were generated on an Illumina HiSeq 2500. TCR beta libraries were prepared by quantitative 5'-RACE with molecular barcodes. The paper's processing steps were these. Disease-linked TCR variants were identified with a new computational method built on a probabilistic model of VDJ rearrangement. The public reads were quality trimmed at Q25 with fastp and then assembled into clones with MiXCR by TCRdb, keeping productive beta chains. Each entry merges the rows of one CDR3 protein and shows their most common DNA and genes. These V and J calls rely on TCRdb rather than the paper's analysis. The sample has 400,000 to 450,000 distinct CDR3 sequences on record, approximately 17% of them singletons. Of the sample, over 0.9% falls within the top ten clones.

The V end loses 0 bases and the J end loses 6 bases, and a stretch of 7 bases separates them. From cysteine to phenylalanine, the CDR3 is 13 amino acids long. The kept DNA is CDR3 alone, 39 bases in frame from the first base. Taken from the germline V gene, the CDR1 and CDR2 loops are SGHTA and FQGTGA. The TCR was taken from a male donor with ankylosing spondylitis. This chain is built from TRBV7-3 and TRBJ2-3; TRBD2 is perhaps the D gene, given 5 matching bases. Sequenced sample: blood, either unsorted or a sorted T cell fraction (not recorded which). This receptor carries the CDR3 CASSLTQRDTQYF. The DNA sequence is TGTGCCAGCAGCTTAACCCAGCGGGATACGCAGTATTTT. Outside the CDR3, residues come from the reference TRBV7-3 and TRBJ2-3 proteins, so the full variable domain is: GAGVSQTPSNKVTEKGKYVELRCDPISGHTALYWYRQSLGQGPEFLIYFQGTGAADDSGLPNDRFFAVRPEGSVSTLKIQRTERGDSAVYLCASSLTQRDTQYFGPGTRLTVL.